Detailed here is one TCR beta chain. Assay used: immunoSEQ multiplex PCR; TCRdb lists only in-frame clones, some missing. This sample yields about 300,000 clones, of which roughly 91% are seen a single time; 1.5% to 2% belongs to the top ten. The CDR3 is 13 residues long. Germline lookup yields CDR1 SGHTS and CDR2 YDEGEE. Trimming took 1 base from V and 4 from J, leaving 8 bases between them. The data were taken from a study of blood T cell repertoires in COVID-19. Study-wide context: From T cells, B-cell-depleted T cells, or PBMCs came the material, which was cDNA or gDNA.

The specimen was peripheral blood. The genes are TRBV5-8 and TRBJ1-2; D gene uncertain. This clonotype was obtained from a woman aged 25 to 39 with COVID-19, enrolled during active disease. The CDR3 loop is CASSLRQVYGYTF. CDR3 nucleotides: TGTGCCAGCAGCTTGAGACAAGTCTATGGCTACACCTTC.